These 30 T cell receptor beta chains were all obtained from the same sample, sequenced in a study of T cell responses to AZD1222 COVID-19 vaccine. Using immunoSEQ multiplex PCR, the repertoire was profiled, and TCRdb retains in-frame clones only, with some absent. The sample contains 100,000 to 150,000 clones, about 89% of which appear only once. The sequencing here drew on peripheral blood, taken on day 0 of AZD1222 vaccination. The receptors here all came from an adult in good health.

The chain combines TRBV7-9 with TRBJ1-2; no firm D call. The CDR3 extends over 16 amino acids. The germline CDR1 and CDR2 sequences are SEHNR and FQNEAQ (reference sequence). The V end was cut by 3 bases, the J end by 0 bases, with 14 bases between. The CDR3 DNA is TGTGCCAGCAGCTTGACGTCGGAACCTCCTAACTATGGCTACACCTTC. It specifies CASSLTSEPPNYGYTF.

V and J are TRBV5-6 and TRBJ2-3; 11 bases map to TRBD2. V lost 4 bases, J lost 1 base, and 8 bases stayed unmatched. The germline gives CDR1 SGHDT, CDR2 YYEEEE. There are 17 residues in the CDR3. The CDR3 DNA reads TGTGCCAGCAGCCCAAGACTAGCGGGATGGGGCACAGATACGCAGTATTTT. Translating gives CASSPRLAGWGTDTQYF.

This chain joins TRBV7-8 and TRBJ1-6; maybe TRBD1 (6 bases). With 5 bases removed from V and 10 bases from J, the gap between germline ends came to 18 bases. The CDR3 totals 15 residues. Germline V lookup: CDR1 SGHVS, CDR2 FQNEAQ. The CDR3 sequence: CASSARTVDYSPLHF. The CDR3 DNA reads TGTGCCAGCAGCGCCCGGACAGTAGATTACTCACCCCTCCACTTT.

V gene TRBV18 combines with J gene TRBJ2-7; 8 nucleotides align to TRBD1. J gave up 1 base and V 5 bases, and 1 base lay outside the gene matches. Germline CDR1 is KGHSH and CDR2 is LQKENI. This CDR3 has 13 amino acids. CDR3 nucleotide sequence: TGTGCCAGCTCAGACAGGGGATCCTACGAGCAGTACTTC. As protein: CASSDRGSYEQYF.

The J gene is TRBJ2-5, the V gene TRBV6-2 or TRBV6-3, with D possibly being TRBD1 (6 bases). CDR3 length: 16 amino acids. In germline, CDR1 is MNHEY, CDR2 SVGEGT. Trimming cost V 6 bases and J 2 bases, with 19 bases left between them. The chain's CDR3 is CASSPPGHSRQETQYF. DNA of the CDR3: TGTGCCAGCAGCCCCCCGGGACACTCAAGGCAAGAGACCCAGTACTTC.

This clone occurred a few times. The rearrangement uses TRBV6-9 and TRBJ1-3; D is unresolved. The germline CDR1 and CDR2 sequences are MNHGY and SVAAGI. The CDR3 length is 14 residues. Trimming removed 6 bases at V and 0 bases at J, with 9 bases between. CDR3 in amino acids: CASRRKSSGNTIYF. CDR3 DNA: TGTGCCAGCAGACGCAAGAGCTCTGGAAACACCATATATTTT.

This clone was counted only a few times. The V call is TRBV7-3, the J call TRBJ2-1; 9 bases map to TRBD1. V shed 4 bases and J 6 bases; nucleotides not matched to a gene: 4. Germline values: CDR1 SGHTA, CDR2 FQGTGA. This CDR3 has 14 amino acids. The CDR3 loop is CASSSGTGLNEQFF. As DNA, the CDR3 is TGTGCCAGCAGCTCCGGGACAGGGCTCAATGAGCAGTTCTTC.

The rearrangement links TRBV5-1 to TRBJ1-1; D unclear. Trimming took off 3 bases at V and 0 bases at J, with 6 bases between the two ends. The CDR3 runs 13 residues. CDR1 and CDR2 (germline): SGHRS, YFSETQ. CDR3 DNA sequence: TGCGCCAGCAGCTGGCAGGTGAACACTGAAGCTTTCTTT. This codes for CASSWQVNTEAFF.

This rearrangement joins TRBV3-1 (or the pseudogene TRBV3-2) to TRBJ1-5, with D possibly being TRBD1 (5 bases). The V gene's germline CDR1 is LGHDT and CDR2 YNNKEL (reference sequence). V shed 4 bases and J shed 7 bases, with 17 bases lying between them. The CDR3 covers 15 residues. DNA of the CDR3: TGTGCCAGCAGCCCTACCAACCAGGGTAGCCAGCCCCAGCATTTT. This encodes CASSPTNQGSQPQHF.

The V and J genes are TRBV7-9 and TRBJ1-4; no clear D gene. Germline V gives CDR1 SEHNR, CDR2 FQNEAQ (reference sequence). Trimming removed 1 base at V and 14 bases at J, with 14 bases between. The CDR3 covers 13 residues. CDR3 loop: CASSLETATRLFF. Here the CDR3 DNA reads TGTGCCAGCAGCTTAGAGACGGCAACGAGGCTGTTTTTT. Supplemented by reference TRBV7-9 and TRBJ1-4, the full variable domain reads DTGVSQNPRHKITKRGQNVTFRCDPISEHNRLYWYRQTLGQGPEFLTYFQNEAQLEKSRLLSDRFSAERPKGSFSTLEIQRTEQGDSAMYLCASSLETATRLFFGSGTQLSVL.

This chain connects TRBV12-3 or TRBV12-4 to TRBJ2-1; 8 bases are shared with TRBD2. V lost 6 bases to trimming and J lost 4 bases; unmatched junction nucleotides: 2. This CDR3 is built from 13 residues. CDR3 DNA: TGTGCCAGCAGCGGGAGGGTTTACAATGAGCAGTTCTTC. Protein: CASSGRVYNEQFF.

As for this clone: The sample holds other DNA sequences that translate to the same CDR3. The gene calls are TRBV18 and TRBJ2-7; D is unresolved. Trimming took 2 bases from V and 4 from J, leaving 6 bases between them. The V gene's germline CDR1 is KGHSH and CDR2 LQKENI. The CDR3 runs 12 residues. DNA of the CDR3: TGTGCCAGCTCACCAACGGAGTACGAGCAGTACTTC. As protein: CASSPTEYEQYF.

The chain combines TRBV24-1 with TRBJ2-7, with 7 positions matching TRBD1. The junction had 3 bases not matched to a gene; V was cut back by 3 bases and J by 2 bases. CDR1 is KGHDR and CDR2 is SFDVKD in the germline V gene. The CDR3 has 14 residues. CDR3: CATSDPGQPYEQYF. As DNA, the CDR3 is TGTGCCACCAGTGATCCGGGACAGCCCTACGAGCAGTACTTC.

This chain uses TRBV4-3 with TRBJ2-2; a weak D match, TRBD1 (5 bases). Trimming cost V 1 base and J 2 bases, with 11 bases left between them. The CDR3 covers 16 residues. The V gene's germline CDR1 is LGHNA and CDR2 YSLEER. The DNA for the CDR3 is TGCGCCAGCAGCCAAGGTCGAGACAGAAACACCGGGGAGCTGTTTTTT. Its translation: CASSQGRDRNTGELFF.

The chain couples TRBV5-1 to TRBJ2-3; no firm D call. CDR1 and CDR2 from the germline V gene are SGHRS and YFSETQ. The CDR3 covers 12 residues. The germline V and J ends were trimmed by 2 bases and 0 bases, with 1 base remaining between them. The chain's CDR3 is CASSFSTDTQYF. The CDR3 nucleotides are TGCGCCAGCAGCTTTAGCACAGATACGCAGTATTTT.

This chain uses TRBV18 with TRBJ1-2; 9 nucleotides match TRBD1. There are 14 residues in the CDR3. J gave up 6 bases and V 5 bases, and 7 bases lay outside the gene matches. Germline CDR1 reads KGHSH; CDR2 reads LQKENI. The CDR3 DNA reads TGTGCCAGCTCATTACAGGGGGCGCAGGATGGCTACACCTTC. The encoded protein is CASSLQGAQDGYTF.

This clone is a singleton in its sample. This sequence joins TRBV19 and TRBJ2-2; no firm D call. The CDR3 loop spans 16 amino acids. The germline V gene encodes CDR1 LNHDA and CDR2 SQIVND (reference sequence). V was pared by 5 bases and J by 2 bases, with 15 bases between. CDR3 in DNA: TGTGCCAGTAGTGCAGGCCGGGTCCCCAACACCGGGGAGCTGTTTTTT. It translates to CASSAGRVPNTGELFF.

The chain employs TRBV7-3 and TRBJ2-7; the match to TRBD1 covers 10 bases. The CDR3 has 14 amino acids. The germline gives CDR1 SGHTA, CDR2 FQGTGA. Unmatched junction bases numbered 3, after V lost 5 bases and J lost 2 bases. The CDR3 DNA reads as TGTGCCAGCAGCCCGGGACAGGGGCCCTACGAGCAGTACTTC. Encoded protein: CASSPGQGPYEQYF.

The V and J genes are TRBV5-1 and TRBJ2-3; 8 positions agree with TRBD1. Germline trimming cut 4 bases from V and 4 bases from J; bases unmatched to any gene: 5. Germline CDR1 is SGHRS and CDR2 is YFSETQ. The CDR3 runs to 14 residues. CDR3 residues: CASSPGQGSDTQYF. CDR3 DNA: TGCGCCAGCAGCCCAGGACAGGGTTCAGATACGCAGTATTTT.

V usage is TRBV6-5 and J usage is TRBJ1-2, with D uncertain. Trimming took 6 bases from V and 8 from J, leaving 13 bases between them. CDR3 length: 12 amino acids. CDR1 MNHEY and CDR2 SVGAGI come from the germline V gene. The CDR3 is CASRPAPGGYTF. The CDR3 nucleotides are TGTGCCAGCAGGCCCGCACCGGGCGGCTACACCTTC.

The gene calls are TRBV12-3 or TRBV12-4 and TRBJ1-4; D unresolved. V lost 6 bases and J 6 bases, leaving 8 bases between the germline ends. The CDR3 is made up of 12 amino acids. The CDR3 sequence is CASRDSYEKLFF. CDR3 in DNA: TGTGCCAGCAGAGATTCCTATGAAAAACTGTTTTTT.

The rearrangement links TRBV7-3 to TRBJ2-3, with D possibly TRBD2 on 6 matching bases. This CDR3 region has 15 residues. Trimming removed 0 bases at V and 4 bases at J, with 11 bases between. CDR1 is SGHTA and CDR2 is FQGTGA in the germline V gene. CDR3 nucleotides: TGTGCCAGCAGCTTAACGTTGGGCGGGGCAGATACGCAGTATTTT. This encodes CASSLTLGGADTQYF.

This clone came up once. The chain carries TRBV12-3 or TRBV12-4 and TRBJ1-3; unclear D gene. With 6 bases removed from V and 2 bases from J, the gap between germline ends came to 8 bases. CDR3 size: 13 residues. The chain's CDR3 is CASRSYAGNTIYF. CDR3 DNA: TGTGCCAGCAGGAGTTATGCTGGAAACACCATATATTTT.

This chain joins TRBV7-8 and TRBJ2-5; 9 bases fit TRBD2. Germline CDR1 SGHVS, CDR2 FQNEAQ. Trimming cost V 5 bases and J 1 base; bases outside gene matches: 17. The CDR3 is 19 residues long. The CDR3 DNA follows: TGTGCCAGCAGCCGAGGGCCCCCATCCACTAGCGGGCTCCAAGAGACCCAGTACTTC. Encoded protein: CASSRGPPSTSGLQETQYF.

DNA of the CDR3: TGTGCCAGCTCACCAGGCTCGGACAGGGGCTATGGCTACACCTTC. This translates into CASSPGSDRGYGYTF. This chain links TRBV18 with TRBJ1-2; 9 bases agree with TRBD1. J lost 4 bases, V lost 2 bases, and 5 bases had no gene match. Looked up from germline, CDR1 is KGHSH and CDR2 is LQKENI. The CDR3 spans 15 residues.

This chain joins TRBV5-1 and TRBJ1-5; unclear D gene. Trimming pared 5 bases from V and 3 bases from J, leaving 15 bases between. The CDR3 covers 15 residues. Germline lookup yields CDR1 SGHRS and CDR2 YFSETQ. This chain's CDR3 is CASSPNAGSNQPQHF. The CDR3, as DNA: TGCGCCAGCAGTCCAAATGCAGGTTCCAATCAGCCCCAGCATTTT.

The rearrangement links TRBV27 to TRBJ1-2; perhaps TRBD1 as D (6 bases). Germline-derived CDR1 and CDR2 are MNHEY and SMNVEV (reference sequence). V lost 2 bases and J lost 3, with 7 bases in between. The CDR3 spans 13 residues. The CDR3 DNA sequence: TGTGCCAGCAGTTTAGAGGGGGACTATGGCTACACCTTC. Amino acids: CASSLEGDYGYTF.

V and J are TRBV5-8 and TRBJ2-2; tentative D call: TRBD1 (6 bases). The ends were cut back, 4 bases at V and 7 bases at J, with 14 bases in the middle. This CDR3 contains 14 residues. The germline CDR1 and CDR2 sequences are SGHTS and YDEGEE. The CDR3 DNA sequence: TGTGCCAGCAGCACGGGACATTCCCGCGGGGAGCTGTTTTTT. It codes for CASSTGHSRGELFF.

V is TRBV6-6 and J is TRBJ2-3; D gene unclear. Trimming removed 5 bases from V and 1 base from J, with 1 base in between. Germline assignment: CDR1 MNHNY and CDR2 SVGAGI (reference sequence). The CDR3 runs 11 residues. CDR3 nucleotides: TGTGCCAGCAGTCGCACAGATACGCAGTATTTT. This encodes CASSRTDTQYF.

This sequence joins TRBV2 and TRBJ1-6; D remains unclear. Trimming shortened V by 4 bases and J by 14 bases, and 15 bases separated the two germline ends. CDR1 and CDR2 (germline): SNHLY, FYNNEI. The CDR3 runs to 13 residues. CDR3 residues: CASSGQESSSLHF. CDR3 coding DNA: TGTGCCAGCAGTGGACAAGAGTCTTCGTCCCTCCACTTT.